The 19 T cell receptor beta chains listed next were all sequenced from one sample in a study of graft-versus-host responses after intestinal transplantation. The study plated some 200,000 CFSE-labeled responders with some 200,000 irradiated, violet-dye-labeled stimulators. TCRdb keeps only in-frame clones here, not all; method: immunoSEQ multiplex PCR. The sample yields 17,000 or so clones, 38% seen once. The sequencing used alloreactive CD8+ T cells from a mixed lymphocyte reaction culture, collected before intestinal transplant. Subset denoted: CFSE-low proliferating T cells sorted from roughly six-day pre-transplant mixed lymphocyte reaction (GvH or HvG direction). All receptors come from a human patient who received an intestinal transplant.

The V gene is TRBV10-3, the J gene TRBJ2-7; 9 bases align to TRBD1. Germline values: CDR1 ENHRY, CDR2 SYGVKD. The CDR3 runs to 13 residues. V shed 6 bases, J shed 7 bases, and the junction held 7 bases outside the gene matches. Here the CDR3 DNA reads TGTGCCATCAGCCCTGGACAGGGGTGGGAGCAGTACTTC. Translation: CAISPGQGWEQYF.

The V call is TRBV21-1, the J call TRBJ1-4. TRBV21-1 is assigned pseudogene status. CDR3 length equals 20 residues. Written as DNA, the CDR3 is TGTGCCAGCAGCCCCCCCCGGGCGAGGGGGGCCCTAACAACTAATGAAAAACTGTTTTTT. Translated, it gives CASSPPRARGALTTNEKLFF.

This clone was counted a few times. V and J are TRBV6-5 and TRBJ2-5, with D possibly being TRBD1 (6 bases). The germline CDR1 and CDR2 sequences are MNHEY and SVGAGI. Trimming left V 3 bases short and J 5 bases short, with 13 bases between. CDR3 length: 14 amino acids. CDR3 sequence (DNA): TGTGCCAGCAGTTATTCGTGGGGGCGGGAGACCCAGTACTTC. As protein: CASSYSWGRETQYF.

The table lists this clone with a few counts. The chain uses TRBV9 and TRBJ2-1; TRBD2 agrees at 10 bases. The germline V gene has CDR1 SGDLS and CDR2 YYNGEE. CDR3 length equals 14 residues. V was clipped by 0 bases and J by 9 bases; unmatched bases: 3. CDR3 region: CASSVGGLAVEQFF. The CDR3 region has the DNA TGTGCCAGCAGCGTAGGAGGACTAGCGGTTGAGCAGTTCTTC.

V gene TRBV13 combines with J gene TRBJ1-1; D uncertain. Trimming left V 0 bases short and J 1 base short, with 6 bases between. CDR1 and CDR2 (germline): PRHDT, FYEKMQ (reference sequence). This CDR3 has 14 residues. DNA of the CDR3: TGTGCCAGCAGCTTAGGGGGCAGGAACACTGAAGCTTTCTTT. Its protein product is CASSLGGRNTEAFF.

This clone came up a few times. The J gene is TRBJ1-2, the V gene TRBV4-2; perhaps TRBD1 as D (5 bases). V lost 5 bases and J lost 4, with 17 bases in between. CDR3 size: 15 residues. Germline values: CDR1 LGHNA, CDR2 YNFKEQ. The CDR3 DNA sequence: TGTGCCAGCAGCTTTATTATCGCGGGACCCTATGGCTACACCTTC. Translation: CASSFIIAGPYGYTF.

The V and J genes are TRBV27 and TRBJ2-7; D not certain. Per germline, CDR1 MNHEY and CDR2 SMNVEV (reference sequence). Trimming removed 7 bases at V and 0 bases at J, with 7 bases between. This CDR3 comprises 12 residues. CDR3 in amino acids: CASTLLSYEQYF. The CDR3 bases are TGTGCCAGCACCCTACTCTCCTACGAGCAGTACTTC.

The chain recombines TRBV4-2 with TRBJ2-2; D not resolved. The CDR3 runs to 15 residues. Per the germline V gene, CDR1 is LGHNA and CDR2 is YNFKEQ. V gave up 4 bases and J gave up 4 bases, with 13 bases separating them. CDR3 region: CASSPEETSTGELFF. DNA for the CDR3: TGTGCCAGCAGCCCCGAGGAAACCAGCACCGGGGAGCTGTTTTTT.

V and J are TRBV15 and TRBJ2-7; 9 nucleotides line up with TRBD1. Germline-derived CDR1 and CDR2 are LNHNV and YYDKDF (reference sequence). This CDR3 is 16 amino acids long. J was trimmed by 10 bases and V by 0 bases; bases with no gene match: 13. The CDR3 here is CATSREYRGRGSGQYF. In DNA, the CDR3 is TGTGCCACCAGCAGAGAATACAGGGGGCGGGGGTCTGGACAGTACTTC.

This clone was counted only a few times. The chain employs TRBV9 and TRBJ2-1; TRBD2 matches at 9 bases. The CDR3 covers 16 residues. V shed 0 bases and J 4 bases; nucleotides not matched to a gene: 5. Germline CDR1 is SGDLS and CDR2 is YYNGEE. The CDR3 coding sequence is TGTGCCAGCAGCGTAGAGGGACTAGCTCGATACAATGAGCAGTTCTTC. Translation gives CASSVEGLARYNEQFF. The complete variable domain, with remaining parts taken from reference TRBV9 and TRBJ2-1, reads DSGVTQTPKHLITATGQRVTLRCSPRSGDLSVYWYQQSLDQGLQFLIQYYNGEERAKGNILERFSAQQFPDLHSELNLSSLELGDSALYFCASSVEGLARYNEQFFGPGTRLTVL.

The V gene is TRBV7-6, the J gene TRBJ2-7; 7 nucleotides agree with TRBD2. The CDR3 has 14 residues. Germline V gene lookup returns CDR1 SGHVS and CDR2 FNYEAQ. With 2 bases clipped from V and 1 base from J, the junction kept 2 bases outside the gene matches. CDR3 amino acids: CASSLSGNSYEQYF. The CDR3 region has the DNA TGTGCCAGCAGCTTAAGCGGGAATTCCTACGAGCAGTACTTC.

The chain employs TRBV27 and TRBJ2-7; possibly TRBD1 for D (6 bases). Per germline, CDR1 MNHEY and CDR2 SMNVEV (reference sequence). The CDR3 totals 14 residues. V dropped 7 bases and J dropped 0 bases, with 13 bases sitting between them. The CDR3 region has the DNA TGTGCCAGCAATCCCGGGACAAACTCCTACGAGCAGTACTTC. The encoded protein is CASNPGTNSYEQYF.

The chain has TRBV4-2 and TRBJ2-7; 8 nucleotides align to TRBD2. The CDR3 sequence is 14 residues long. The V and J ends lost 4 bases and 4 bases, in that order; junction bases with no gene match: 6. Germline CDR1 reads LGHNA; CDR2 reads YNFKEQ. CDR3 coding DNA: TGTGCCAGCAGCCTGGGTAGCGGGGCTTACGAGCAGTACTTC. Its translation: CASSLGSGAYEQYF.

V usage is TRBV28 and J usage is TRBJ2-7; perhaps TRBD2 as D (6 bases). The CDR3 is 16 residues long. V was clipped by 6 bases and J by 2 bases, with 20 bases between them. Germline CDR1 MDHEN, CDR2 SYDVKM. In DNA, the CDR3 is TGTGCCAGCAGCCGGGGACTCCCAGAAAGGGCCTACGAGCAGTACTTC. Protein product: CASSRGLPERAYEQYF.

The rearrangement uses TRBV9 and TRBJ1-2; D is unresolved. Trimming cost V 0 bases and J 2 bases, with 2 bases left between them. Germline CDR1 SGDLS, CDR2 YYNGEE. The CDR3 is 12 residues long. CDR3 loop: CASSVGNYGYTF. The CDR3 DNA sequence: TGTGCCAGCAGCGTAGGGAACTATGGCTACACCTTC.

This clone was detected a few times. The CDR3 protein is CASCSGLLSETQYF. The CDR3 DNA reads TGTGCCAGCTGCTCGGGACTCCTATCGGAGACCCAGTACTTC. This sequence joins TRBV27 and TRBJ2-5; D perhaps matches TRBD2 (6 bases). This CDR3 spans 14 amino acids. V lost 8 bases to trimming and J lost 5 bases, with 18 bases between them. The germline V gene has CDR1 MNHEY and CDR2 SMNVEV (reference sequence).

This chain connects TRBV6-5 to TRBJ2-1; no definite D call. The V gene's germline CDR1 is MNHEY and CDR2 SVGAGI. V lost 3 bases, J lost 5 bases, and 8 bases lay in between. The CDR3 loop spans 13 amino acids. The CDR3: CASSYKVHNEQFF. The CDR3 bases are TGTGCCAGCAGTTATAAAGTTCACAATGAGCAGTTCTTC.

The rearrangement links TRBV25-1 to TRBJ2-2; the match to TRBD2 covers 7 bases. This CDR3 is 16 amino acids long. With 3 bases clipped from V and 1 base from J, the junction kept 5 bases outside the gene matches. Germline CDR1 is MGHDK and CDR2 is SYGVNS. CDR3 residues: CASSDEPSGNTGELFF. The CDR3 DNA is TGTGCCAGCAGTGATGAGCCTAGCGGGAACACCGGGGAGCTGTTTTTT.

The chain joins TRBV6-6 to TRBJ2-4, with a tentative D call TRBD2 (5 bases). The CDR3 consists of 11 residues. Germline V gene sequence: CDR1 MNHNY, CDR2 SVGAGI (reference sequence). V lost 5 bases to trimming and J lost 9 bases, with 8 bases between them. This CDR3 reads CASSRGSIQYF. CDR3 nucleotide sequence: TGTGCCAGCAGTCGAGGGAGCATTCAGTACTTC.